This T cell receptor beta chain was found in a study of cytotoxic CD8 clonotypes in ibrutinib-treated CLL. Study-wide background: Patients: 11 to 12 relapsed/refractory, fewer than 16 treatment-naive, some 18 IGHV unmutated.

This clone was found a few times. Its antigen is not known. Trimming at V came to 3 bases and at J to 6 bases, leaving 6 bases not matched to a gene. In germline, CDR1 is SGDLS, CDR2 YYNGEE. CDR3 length: 13 amino acids. TCRdb keeps only in-frame clones here, not all; method: immunoSEQ multiplex PCR. The sample carries hundreds of thousands of clones, 70% to 80% recorded once. General study findings and limits: Elevated clonality accompanied ibrutinib response, with a return toward baseline values at progression.

The chain links TRBV9 to TRBJ2-7; 7 positions agree with TRBD2. The sequenced sample was PBMCs, obtained before ibrutinib treatment. The receptor's source is a human donor with chronic lymphocytic leukemia. CDR3 protein: CASSAGGRGEQYF. The CDR3 DNA reads as TGTGCCAGCAGCGCGGGAGGCCGGGGCGAGCAGTACTTC.